This T cell receptor beta chain was identified in a study of CD8+CD57+ T cells in acquired aplastic anemia. For the study at large: DNA from sorted CD4+ and CD8+ cells averaged about 3.2 ug. Roughly 11 million reads, on average, were obtained for CD4+ cells from healthy donors. Points from the study as a whole: Almost 30 shared CD8+ CDR3s appeared highly expressed within patients' immunodominant clones. Controls and patients did not differ significantly in CD8+ Simpson's diversity.

The CDR3 extends over 15 amino acids. J lost 6 bases, V lost 3 bases, and 6 bases had no gene match. This clonotype has a count of ten or more. No antigen is known for it. Genomic DNA was employed as the template in profiling TCR beta VDJ and CDR3. Each CDR3 protein is one row after TCRdb ran MiXCR on the reads. This sample carries hundreds of thousands of distinct CDR3 sequences, 55% to 70% of them seen once, and the ten largest clones take 4%. The sequence was collected from a human donor in good health, serving as a control. The specimen was sorted CD4+, CD8+, or CD8+CD57+ T cells (not recorded which) from PBMCs. The V gene is TRBV12-3 or TRBV12-4, the J gene TRBJ2-1; 9 bases fit TRBD2. Written as DNA, the CDR3 is TGTGCCAGCAGTTTGGCGGGGGGGCCATTCAATGAGCAGTTCTTC. Amino acid sequence: CASSLAGGPFNEQFF.